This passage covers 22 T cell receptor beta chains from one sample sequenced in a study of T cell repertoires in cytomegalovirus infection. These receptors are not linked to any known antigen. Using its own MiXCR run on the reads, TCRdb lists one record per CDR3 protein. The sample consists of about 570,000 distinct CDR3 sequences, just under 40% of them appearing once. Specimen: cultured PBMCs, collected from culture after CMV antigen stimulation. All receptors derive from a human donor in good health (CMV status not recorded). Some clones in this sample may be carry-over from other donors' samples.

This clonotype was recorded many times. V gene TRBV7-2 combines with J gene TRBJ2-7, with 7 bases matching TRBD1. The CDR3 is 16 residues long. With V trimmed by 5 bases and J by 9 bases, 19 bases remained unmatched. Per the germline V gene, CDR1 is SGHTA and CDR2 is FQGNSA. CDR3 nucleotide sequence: TGTGCCAGCAGCCCAACTTTCGGGACAGCGGAGATCTCGCAGTACTTC. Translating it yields CASSPTFGTAEISQYF.

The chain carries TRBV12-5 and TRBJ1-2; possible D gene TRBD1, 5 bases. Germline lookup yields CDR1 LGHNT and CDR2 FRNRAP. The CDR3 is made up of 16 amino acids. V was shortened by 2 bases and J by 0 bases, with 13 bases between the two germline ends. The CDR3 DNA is TGTGCTAGTGGTTTGATATTGGGGCGGACTAACTATGGCTACACCTTC. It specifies CASGLILGRTNYGYTF.

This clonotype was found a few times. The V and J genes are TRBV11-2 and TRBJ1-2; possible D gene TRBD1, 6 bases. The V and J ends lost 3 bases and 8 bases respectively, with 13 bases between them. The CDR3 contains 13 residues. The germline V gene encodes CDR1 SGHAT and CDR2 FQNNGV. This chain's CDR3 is CASSLDTGSGYTF. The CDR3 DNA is TGTGCCAGCAGCTTGGATACAGGGAGCGGCTACACCTTC.

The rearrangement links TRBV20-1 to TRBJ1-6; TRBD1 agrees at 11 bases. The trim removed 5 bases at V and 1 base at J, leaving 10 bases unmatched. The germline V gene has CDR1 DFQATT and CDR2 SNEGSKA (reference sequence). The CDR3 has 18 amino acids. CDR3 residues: CSAVRGGQGASYNSPLHF. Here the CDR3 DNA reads TGCAGTGCTGTCAGAGGTGGACAGGGGGCTTCCTATAATTCACCCCTCCACTTT.

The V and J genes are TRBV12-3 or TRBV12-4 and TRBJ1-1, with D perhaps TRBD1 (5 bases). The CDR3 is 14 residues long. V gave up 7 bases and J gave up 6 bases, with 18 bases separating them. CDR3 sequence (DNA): TGTGCCAGCACCCCCGACAGCCTAGGGGCTGAAGCTTTCTTT. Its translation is CASTPDSLGAEAFF.

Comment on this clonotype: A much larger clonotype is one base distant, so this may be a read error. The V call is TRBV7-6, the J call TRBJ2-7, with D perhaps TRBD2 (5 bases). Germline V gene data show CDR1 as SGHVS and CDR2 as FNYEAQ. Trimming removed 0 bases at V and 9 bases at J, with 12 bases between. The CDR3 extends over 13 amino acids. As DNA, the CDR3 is TGTGCCAGCAGCTTAGCGGGAGTTAACGGGCAGTACTTC. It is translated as CASSLAGVNGQYF. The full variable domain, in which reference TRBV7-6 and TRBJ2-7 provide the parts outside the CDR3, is GAGVSQSPRYKVTKRGQDVALRCDPISGHVSLYWYRQALGQGPEFLTYFNYEAQQDKSGLPNDRFSAERPEGSISTLTIQRTEQRDSAMYRCASSLAGVNGQYFGPGTRLTVT.

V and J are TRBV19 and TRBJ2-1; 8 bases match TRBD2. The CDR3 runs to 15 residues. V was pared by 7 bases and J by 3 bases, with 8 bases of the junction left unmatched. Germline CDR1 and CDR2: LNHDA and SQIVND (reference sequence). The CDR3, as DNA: TGTGCCAGTACCCCGGCGGGGACTAGCTACAATGAGCAGTTCTTC. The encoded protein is CASTPAGTSYNEQFF.

This CDR3 reads CASSVAGGREYNEQFF. The CDR3 DNA follows: TGTGCCAGCAGCGTAGCGGGCGGGAGAGAATACAATGAGCAGTTCTTC. This chain uses TRBV9 with TRBJ2-1; TRBD2 matches at 7 bases. Germline V gene sequence: CDR1 SGDLS, CDR2 YYNGEE. This CDR3 is built from 16 residues. V was clipped by 0 bases and J by 4 bases; unmatched bases: 7.

The CDR3 reads CASSHGHKETQYF. The CDR3 DNA follows: TGTGCCAGCAGTCACGGACACAAAGAGACCCAGTACTTC. V is TRBV12-3 or TRBV12-4 and J is TRBJ2-5; D perhaps matches TRBD1 (5 bases). Trimming cost V 5 bases and J 3 bases, with 10 bases left between them. The CDR3 covers 13 residues.

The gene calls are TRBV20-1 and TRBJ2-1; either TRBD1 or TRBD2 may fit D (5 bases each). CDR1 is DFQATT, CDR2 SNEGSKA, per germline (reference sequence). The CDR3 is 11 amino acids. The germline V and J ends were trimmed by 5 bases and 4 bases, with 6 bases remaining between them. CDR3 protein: CSAGGYNEQFF. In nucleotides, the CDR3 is TGCAGTGCTGGGGGATACAATGAGCAGTTCTTC.

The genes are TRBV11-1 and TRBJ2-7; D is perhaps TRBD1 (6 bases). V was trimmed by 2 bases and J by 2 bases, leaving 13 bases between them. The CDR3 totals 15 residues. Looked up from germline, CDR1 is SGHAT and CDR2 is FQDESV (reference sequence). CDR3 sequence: CASSLTMPGAYEQYF. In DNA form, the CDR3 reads TGTGCCAGCAGCTTAACCATGCCAGGGGCCTACGAGCAGTACTTC.

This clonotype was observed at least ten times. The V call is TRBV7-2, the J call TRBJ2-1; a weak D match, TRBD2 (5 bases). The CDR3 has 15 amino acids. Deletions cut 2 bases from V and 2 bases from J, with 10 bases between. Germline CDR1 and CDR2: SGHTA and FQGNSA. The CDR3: CASSLSGNTYNEQFF. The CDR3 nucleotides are TGTGCCAGCAGCTTATCCGGGAATACCTACAATGAGCAGTTCTTC.

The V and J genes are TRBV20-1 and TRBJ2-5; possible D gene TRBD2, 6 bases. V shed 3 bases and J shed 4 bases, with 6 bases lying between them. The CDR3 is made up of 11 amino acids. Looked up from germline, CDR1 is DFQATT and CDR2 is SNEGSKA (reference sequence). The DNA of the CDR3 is TGCAGTGCTAGGGGACTAGAGACCCAGTACTTC. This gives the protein CSARGLETQYF.

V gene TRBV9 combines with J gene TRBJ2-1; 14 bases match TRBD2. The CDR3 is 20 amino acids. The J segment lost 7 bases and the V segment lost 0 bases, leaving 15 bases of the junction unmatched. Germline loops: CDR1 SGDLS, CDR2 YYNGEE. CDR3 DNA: TGTGCCAGCAGCGTAGAAAGGACTAGCGGGGGGCTTGGATCCTTAAATGAGCAGTTCTTC. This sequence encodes CASSVERTSGGLGSLNEQFF.

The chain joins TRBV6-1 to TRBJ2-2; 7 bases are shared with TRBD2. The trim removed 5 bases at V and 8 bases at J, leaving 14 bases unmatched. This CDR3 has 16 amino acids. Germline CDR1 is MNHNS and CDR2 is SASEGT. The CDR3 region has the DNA TGTGCCAGCAGTCAGAACCGGGACTACAAAGCAGGGGAGCTGTTTTTT. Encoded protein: CASSQNRDYKAGELFF.

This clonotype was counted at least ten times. The CDR3 sequence: CASSGGSTDTQYF. In DNA form, the CDR3 reads TGTGCCAGCAGTGGCGGTAGCACAGATACGCAGTATTTT. V is TRBV2 and J is TRBJ2-3; D is unresolved. The germline V gene has CDR1 SNHLY and CDR2 FYNNEI. The CDR3 has 13 amino acids. Trimming stripped 4 bases from V and 0 bases from J, with 5 bases between.

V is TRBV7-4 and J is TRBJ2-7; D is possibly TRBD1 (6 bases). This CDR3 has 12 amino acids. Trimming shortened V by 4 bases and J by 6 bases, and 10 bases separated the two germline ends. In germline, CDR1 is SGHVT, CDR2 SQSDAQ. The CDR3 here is CASSSQGSEQYF. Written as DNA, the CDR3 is TGTGCCAGCAGCTCACAGGGTTCCGAGCAGTACTTC.

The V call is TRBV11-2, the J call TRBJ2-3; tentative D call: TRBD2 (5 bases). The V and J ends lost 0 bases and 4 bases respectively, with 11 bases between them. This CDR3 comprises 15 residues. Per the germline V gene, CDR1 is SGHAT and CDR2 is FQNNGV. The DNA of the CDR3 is TGTGCCAGCAGCTTAGATCAATCCGGGGCAGATACGCAGTATTTT. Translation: CASSLDQSGADTQYF. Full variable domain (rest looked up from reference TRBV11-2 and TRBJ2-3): EAGVAQSPRYKIIEKRQSVAFWCNPISGHATLYWYQQILGQGPKLLIQFQNNGVVDDSQLPKDRFSAERLKGVDSTLKIQPAKLEDSAVYLCASSLDQSGADTQYFGPGTRLTVL.

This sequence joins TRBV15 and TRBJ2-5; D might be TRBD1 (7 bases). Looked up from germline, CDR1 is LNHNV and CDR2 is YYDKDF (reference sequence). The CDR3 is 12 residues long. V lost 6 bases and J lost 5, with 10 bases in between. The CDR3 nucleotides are TGTGCCACCAGGACAGGGAGGGAGACCCAGTACTTC. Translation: CATRTGRETQYF.

CDR3 bases: TGTGCCACTCACCCCACCGGATTCAGCTCCTACAATGAGCAGTTCTTC. It codes for CATHPTGFSSYNEQFF. The rearrangement uses TRBV27 and TRBJ2-1, with D unclear. The V end lost 10 bases, the J end lost 0 bases, and 19 bases lay between the germline ends. This CDR3 has 16 residues. From germline, CDR1 is MNHEY and CDR2 SMNVEV (reference sequence).

CDR3 in DNA: TGTGCCAGCAGCTTCCCTTCGGGCCTCATGCCCCTTCCCGCCGATGAGCAGTTCTTC. Translating gives CASSFPSGLMPLPADEQFF. The chain links TRBV7-2 to TRBJ2-1; D is ambiguous. Germline V lookup: CDR1 SGHTA, CDR2 FQGNSA. The CDR3 contains 19 residues. Trimming left V 3 bases short and J 8 bases short, with 29 bases between. Together with reference TRBV7-2 and TRBJ2-1, the CDR3 gives the full variable domain: GAGVSQSPSNKVTEKGKDVELRCDPISGHTALYWYRQSLGQGLEFLIYFQGNSAPDKSGLPSDRFSAERTGGSVSTLTIQRTQQEDSAVYLCASSFPSGLMPLPADEQFFGPGTRLTVL.

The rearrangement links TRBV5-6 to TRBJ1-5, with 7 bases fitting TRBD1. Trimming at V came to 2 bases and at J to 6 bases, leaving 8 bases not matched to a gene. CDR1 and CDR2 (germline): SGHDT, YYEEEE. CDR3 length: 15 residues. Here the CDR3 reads CASSLTGEQGQPQHF. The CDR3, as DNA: TGTGCCAGCAGCTTAACAGGGGAGCAGGGTCAGCCCCAGCATTTT.